Following are 19 T cell receptor beta chains from one sample sequenced in a study of shared T cell receptors in the human thymus. Profiled with immunoSEQ multiplex PCR; TCRdb holds only in-frame clones, not every one. This table has more than 550,000 clones, 87% appearing once. This sample also appeared in a second study, on human thymus T cells.

Sequencing input: thymocytes. These receptors all come from a boy younger than two with a congenital heart defect.

J is TRBJ2-7 and V is TRBV5-1; tentative D call: TRBD2 (7 bases). There are 17 residues in the CDR3. Germline CDR1 and CDR2: SGHRS and YFSETQ. Trimming cost V 1 base and J 6 bases, with 23 bases left between them. CDR3: CASSLLCCGGAPCEQYF. CDR3 DNA: TGCGCCAGCAGCTTGTTGTGTTGCGGGGGCGCCCCCTGCGAGCAGTACTTC.

The rearrangement links TRBV5-6 to TRBJ1-1, with D possibly matching TRBD1 (6 bases). The ends were cut back, 1 base at V and 1 base at J, with 17 bases in the middle. This CDR3 has 17 amino acids. Germline V lookup: CDR1 SGHDT, CDR2 YYEEEE. The CDR3 DNA follows: TGTGCCAGCAGCTTGAACTGTCCTATGGACAGGAACACTGAAGCTTTCTTT. Its translation: CASSLNCPMDRNTEAFF.

CDR3 in amino acids: CASSLEEGNQPQHF. CDR3 bases: TGCGCCAGCAGCTTGGAGGAGGGAAATCAGCCCCAGCATTTT. The rearrangement joins TRBV5-1 to TRBJ1-5; D is unclear. V was trimmed by 0 bases and J by 4 bases, leaving 8 bases between them. The CDR3 covers 14 residues. CDR1 and CDR2 from the germline V gene are SGHRS and YFSETQ.

J is TRBJ2-1 and V is TRBV27, with 8 bases fitting TRBD2. The CDR3 length is 14 residues. Germline V gives CDR1 MNHEY, CDR2 SMNVEV (reference sequence). Trimming cost V 6 bases and J 9 bases; bases outside gene matches: 10. CDR3 DNA: TGTGCCAGCAGAAGGACTAGCAATAGCCGTGAGCAGTTCTTC. This sequence encodes CASRRTSNSREQFF.

The gene calls are TRBV5-1 and TRBJ2-1, with a possible D match to TRBD2 (8 bases). The V and J ends lost 3 bases and 10 bases respectively, with 23 bases between them. The CDR3 consists of 16 residues. Germline assignment: CDR1 SGHRS and CDR2 YFSETQ. This CDR3 is CASSYERDRVAGEQFF. CDR3 in DNA: TGCGCCAGCAGCTACGAACGGGACAGAGTAGCGGGAGAGCAGTTCTTC.

This clone was detected only a few times. The chain uses TRBV2 and TRBJ1-2; 10 bases agree with TRBD1. Per germline, CDR1 SNHLY and CDR2 FYNNEI. Losses at the gene ends were 5 bases for V and 7 bases for J; bases not matched to a gene: 10. The CDR3 covers 15 residues. The CDR3 DNA follows: TGTGCCAGCAGTCCCGCGGGACAGGGGAATTCTGGCTACACCTTC. Translating it yields CASSPAGQGNSGYTF.

The chain links TRBV4-3 to TRBJ2-7; weak D call: TRBD1 (6 bases). CDR1 and CDR2 from the germline V gene are LGHNA and YSLEER. Trimming left V 4 bases short and J 2 bases short, with 21 bases between. This CDR3 is built from 17 residues. CDR3: CASSLMQKQGAPYEQYF. As DNA, the CDR3 is TGCGCCAGCAGCCTAATGCAAAAACAGGGAGCCCCCTACGAGCAGTACTTC.

This clone appeared a single time. The J gene is TRBJ2-7, the V gene TRBV13; a weak D match, TRBD2 (5 bases). The CDR3 loop spans 13 amino acids. Trimming stripped 5 bases from V and 4 bases from J, with 12 bases between. Germline loops: CDR1 PRHDT, CDR2 FYEKMQ (reference sequence). The CDR3 loop reads CASSHGLIYEQYF. In DNA form, the CDR3 reads TGTGCCAGCAGCCACGGACTTATTTACGAGCAGTACTTC.

The rearrangement uses TRBV27 and TRBJ2-7; TRBD1 agrees at 10 bases. The V and J ends lost 6 bases and 4 bases, in that order; junction bases with no gene match: 3. The germline V gene has CDR1 MNHEY and CDR2 SMNVEV (reference sequence). The CDR3 covers 13 residues. The CDR3 nucleotides are TGTGCCAGCAGAAAGGACAGGGGGTACGAGCAGTACTTC. Translation: CASRKDRGYEQYF.

The chain links TRBV27 to TRBJ2-7; 8 nucleotides match TRBD2. The junction had 21 bases not matched to a gene; V was cut back by 8 bases and J by 9 bases. The CDR3 has 16 residues. The V gene's germline CDR1 is MNHEY and CDR2 SMNVEV (reference sequence). The DNA of the CDR3 is TGTGCCAGCGGTCGACCCGGGGGGGGGAGGCCTGCGGGGCAGTACTTC. Amino acids: CASGRPGGGRPAGQYF.

The chain recombines TRBV10-1 with TRBJ1-6; 7 bases line up with TRBD1. The J segment lost 3 bases and the V segment lost 7 bases, leaving 9 bases of the junction unmatched. Germline V gene sequence: CDR1 WNHNN, CDR2 SYGVQD (reference sequence). This CDR3 has 16 residues. CDR3 in amino acids: CASTPRTGYYNSPLHF. The DNA of the CDR3 is TGCGCCAGCACCCCCCGGACAGGCTACTATAATTCACCCCTCCACTTT.

V gene TRBV28 combines with J gene TRBJ2-7; 11 nucleotides line up with TRBD2. This CDR3 region has 13 residues. V shed 6 bases, J shed 4 bases, and the junction held 2 bases outside the gene matches. The germline gives CDR1 MDHEN, CDR2 SYDVKM. The CDR3 DNA sequence: TGTGCCAGCAGGGGACTAGCGGAGTACGAGCAGTACTTC. Residues: CASRGLAEYEQYF.

The chain links TRBV5-6 to TRBJ2-2, with 8 bases aligning to TRBD2. With V trimmed by 2 bases and J by 0 bases, 0 bases remained unmatched. The CDR3 has 15 residues. Germline CDR1 SGHDT, CDR2 YYEEEE. CDR3 region: CASSLAGANTGELFF. CDR3 nucleotide sequence: TGTGCCAGCAGCTTAGCGGGGGCGAACACCGGGGAGCTGTTTTTT.

The chain links TRBV2 to TRBJ1-4; D is ambiguous. The CDR3 is made up of 13 amino acids. From germline, CDR1 is SNHLY and CDR2 FYNNEI. Trimming pared 11 bases from V and 6 bases from J, leaving 16 bases between. The CDR3 DNA sequence: TGTGCCTGGATGGACGGGGAGGATGAAAAACTGTTTTTT. This codes for CAWMDGEDEKLFF.

The V and J genes are TRBV5-6 and TRBJ1-2; 9 nucleotides align to TRBD1. This CDR3 region has 19 residues. Germline-derived CDR1 and CDR2 are SGHDT and YYEEEE. Trimming took 4 bases from V and 0 from J; bases not matched to a gene: 16. The CDR3 protein is CASSPTSDRGGVTNYGYTF. The CDR3 nucleotides read TGTGCCAGCAGCCCAACCTCGGACAGGGGAGGGGTTACTAACTATGGCTACACCTTC.

The chain couples TRBV28 to TRBJ1-2; D is unresolved. Deletions cut 6 bases from V and 7 bases from J, with 21 bases between. This CDR3 is built from 15 residues. The V gene's germline CDR1 is MDHEN and CDR2 SYDVKM. The CDR3 coding sequence is TGTGCCAGCAGAAGAAATAACCGCGGAGGGTTTGGCTACACCTTC. Amino acids: CASRRNNRGGFGYTF.

The chain links TRBV25-1 to TRBJ2-1; no clear D. Between the trimmed V and J ends, which lost 5 bases and 8 bases, there was a span of 13 bases. Per germline, CDR1 MGHDK and CDR2 SYGVNS. CDR3 length: 13 amino acids. The CDR3: CASSSSSPHEQFF. The CDR3 nucleotides are TGTGCCAGCAGTTCTAGTAGCCCCCATGAGCAGTTCTTC.

The chain combines TRBV6-5 with TRBJ2-1; 7 bases fit TRBD2. V trimming: 0 bases; J trimming: 4 bases; junction bases outside the gene matches: 6. Germline V gene sequence: CDR1 MNHEY, CDR2 SVGAGI. This CDR3 comprises 16 residues. Here the CDR3 reads CASSYSMGGRYNEQFF. CDR3 DNA: TGTGCCAGCAGTTACTCGATGGGAGGGCGGTACAATGAGCAGTTCTTC.

J is TRBJ2-2 and V is TRBV28; 7 bases are a match to TRBD1. Germline V gene lookup returns CDR1 MDHEN and CDR2 SYDVKM. The CDR3 contains 14 residues. V shed 4 bases, J shed 4 bases, and the junction held 3 bases outside the gene matches. CDR3 in amino acids: CASSWAGGTGELFF. The DNA for the CDR3 is TGTGCCAGCAGTTGGGCAGGGGGCACCGGGGAGCTGTTTTTT.